A single sample is the source of the 22 T cell receptor beta chains below, sequenced in a study of blood T cell repertoires in COVID-19. Measured with immunoSEQ multiplex PCR; TCRdb has only the in-frame clones, and not every one. The sample yields over 450,000 clones, 89% seen once. Sequencing was done on a sample of peripheral blood. The receptors stem from a young man with COVID-19, enrolled during active disease.

The chain employs TRBV28 and TRBJ2-1, with TRBD2 identical over 7 bases. The CDR3 totals 17 residues. Unmatched junction bases numbered 18, after V lost 7 bases and J lost 6 bases. CDR1 is MDHEN and CDR2 is SYDVKM in the germline V gene. This CDR3 is CASTPDILGWEGNEQFF. As DNA, the CDR3 is TGTGCCAGCACCCCTGACATACTAGGTTGGGAGGGCAATGAGCAGTTCTTC.

The chain links TRBV5-4 to TRBJ1-2; 9 bases map to TRBD1. Trimming cost V 0 bases and J 13 bases; bases outside gene matches: 4. Germline loops: CDR1 SGHNT, CDR2 YYREEE (reference sequence). The CDR3 spans 12 residues. CDR3 nucleotide sequence: TGTGCCAGCAGCTTGGATCGGGACAGGGCCACCTTC. Encoded protein: CASSLDRDRATF. Full variable domain (rest looked up from reference TRBV5-4 and TRBJ1-2): ETGVTQSPTHLIKTRGQQVTLRCSSQSGHNTVSWYQQALGQGPQFIFQYYREEENGRGNFPPRFSGLQFPNYSSELNVNALELDDSALYLCASSLDRDRATFGSGTRLTVV.

Remarks on this clone: One end of the junction varies from germline; a read error may be responsible. This chain links TRBV2 with TRBJ1-5, with D maybe TRBD1 (6 bases). The CDR3 loop spans 14 amino acids. Looked up from germline, CDR1 is SNHLY and CDR2 is FYNNEI. For the CDR3, the DNA is TGTGCCAGCATTGAAGACAGGTACAATCAGCCCCAGCATTTT. Protein: CASIEDRYNQPQHF.

The chain uses TRBV28 and TRBJ1-1, with 7 nucleotides matching TRBD1. With V trimmed by 6 bases and J by 3 bases, 4 bases remained unmatched. CDR1 is MDHEN and CDR2 is SYDVKM in the germline V gene. This CDR3 comprises 13 residues. CDR3 sequence (DNA): TGTGCCAGCAGAACGGACAGGTACACTGAAGCTTTCTTT. Amino acid sequence: CASRTDRYTEAFF.

With regard to this clone: Other DNA sequences in the same sample also yield this CDR3. The genes are TRBV7-9 and TRBJ2-3; 11 nucleotides match TRBD2. The germline V gene has CDR1 SEHNR and CDR2 FQNEAQ (reference sequence). J was trimmed by 1 base and V by 5 bases; bases with no gene match: 5. There are 16 residues in the CDR3. The CDR3 here is CASSPGTSGRTDTQYF. CDR3 in DNA: TGTGCCAGCAGCCCCGGGACTAGCGGACGCACAGATACGCAGTATTTT.

The rearrangement uses TRBV2 and TRBJ1-1, with no clear D. Looked up from germline, CDR1 is SNHLY and CDR2 is FYNNEI. V lost 6 bases and J lost 1, with 15 bases in between. CDR3 length: 15 residues. CDR3: CASRDNTGRNTEAFF. The DNA of the CDR3 is TGTGCCAGCAGGGATAATACGGGGAGGAACACTGAAGCTTTCTTT.

The chain uses TRBV11-2 and TRBJ2-2; 8 bases fit TRBD2. Trimming removed 7 bases from V and 5 bases from J; junction bases left unmatched: 6. Germline lookup yields CDR1 SGHAT and CDR2 FQNNGV. This CDR3 is 14 amino acids long. As DNA, the CDR3 is TGTGCCAGCACCGTGGGACTAGGGACCGGGGAGCTGTTTTTT. It yields the protein CASTVGLGTGELFF.

V and J are TRBV19 and TRBJ2-1, with 7 bases fitting TRBD2. Germline V gives CDR1 LNHDA, CDR2 SQIVND (reference sequence). This CDR3 spans 13 amino acids. Germline trimming cut 7 bases from V and 8 bases from J; bases unmatched to any gene: 8. The chain's CDR3 is CASKVGGTHEQFF. The CDR3 nucleotides read TGTGCCAGTAAGGTGGGGGGGACCCATGAGCAGTTCTTC.

The chain couples TRBV3-1 (or the pseudogene TRBV3-2) to TRBJ2-7; TRBD2 might be the D (6 bases). In germline, CDR1 is LGHDT, CDR2 YNNKEL (reference sequence). The length of the CDR3 is 13 residues. With 1 base removed from V and 7 bases from J, the gap between germline ends came to 11 bases. The CDR3 DNA reads as TGTGCCAGCAGCCAAGCCTCGGGGGAAGAGCAGTACTTC. Translating gives CASSQASGEEQYF.

The rearrangement links TRBV12-3 or TRBV12-4 to TRBJ1-6; D perhaps matches TRBD1 (5 bases). The CDR3 extends over 13 amino acids. Trimming shortened V by 5 bases and J by 7 bases, and 9 bases separated the two germline ends. The CDR3 DNA is TGTGCCAGCAGTATTACAGGAAATTCACCCCTCCACTTT. This codes for CASSITGNSPLHF.

This rearrangement joins TRBV2 to TRBJ2-1; D ambiguous. CDR3 length equals 14 residues. In germline, CDR1 is SNHLY, CDR2 FYNNEI. The V gene lost 1 base and the J gene lost 0 bases, with 4 bases spanning the gap. The CDR3 is CASSEGSSYNEQFF. The CDR3 DNA is TGTGCCAGCAGTGAAGGCAGCTCCTACAATGAGCAGTTCTTC.

J is TRBJ2-2 and V is TRBV21-1; the tabulated D call, TRBD1, remains unverified against the DNA. TRBV21-1 is marked as a pseudogene. The length of the CDR3 is 15 residues. CDR3 sequence: CASSNQGAPAGELFF. The CDR3 DNA is TGTGCCAGCAGCAACCAGGGGGCTCCCGCCGGGGAGCTGTTTTTT.

The chain recombines TRBV7-6 with TRBJ2-1; perhaps TRBD2 as D (7 bases). The length of the CDR3 is 15 residues. Germline-derived CDR1 and CDR2 are SGHVS and FNYEAQ. V was cut by 1 base and J by 5 bases, with 12 bases left in between. CDR3 DNA sequence: TGTGCCAGCAGCTTAGGGGGGGGCCCAAACAATGAGCAGTTCTTC. Protein sequence: CASSLGGGPNNEQFF.

The chain couples TRBV2 to TRBJ2-7; 14 nucleotides agree with TRBD2. V lost 4 bases, J lost 4 bases, and 3 bases stayed unmatched. This CDR3 spans 15 amino acids. Germline V lookup: CDR1 SNHLY, CDR2 FYNNEI. The CDR3 sequence: CASSGLAGGWYEQYF. CDR3 in DNA: TGTGCCAGCAGTGGACTAGCGGGAGGGTGGTACGAGCAGTACTTC.

The J gene is TRBJ2-5, the V gene TRBV15; 8 bases line up with TRBD2. The germline V gene encodes CDR1 LNHNV and CDR2 YYDKDF (reference sequence). V lost 5 bases, J lost 0 bases, and 5 bases stayed unmatched. The CDR3 sequence is 15 residues long. CDR3 region: CATSPQRGYQETQYF. CDR3 nucleotide sequence: TGTGCCACCAGCCCCCAGCGGGGGTACCAAGAGACCCAGTACTTC.

V gene TRBV4-1 combines with J gene TRBJ2-5; 9 bases agree with TRBD1. Unmatched junction bases numbered 5, after V lost 4 bases and J lost 2 bases. This CDR3 is 15 amino acids long. Germline V CDR1 and CDR2: MGHRA, YSYEKL. The CDR3 sequence: CASSLTGTGQETQYF. CDR3 DNA: TGCGCCAGCAGCCTAACCGGGACAGGGCAAGAGACCCAGTACTTC.

The gene calls are TRBV3-1 (or the pseudogene TRBV3-2) and TRBJ2-3; no firm D call. CDR3 size: 13 residues. Deletions cut 1 base from V and 0 bases from J, with 2 bases between. Germline V gene data show CDR1 as LGHDT and CDR2 as YNNKEL (reference sequence). This CDR3 reads CASSQASTDTQYF. CDR3 nucleotide sequence: TGTGCCAGCAGCCAAGCTAGCACAGATACGCAGTATTTT.

The chain combines TRBV5-1 with TRBJ2-5; D is possibly TRBD2 (5 bases). The V end lost 5 bases, the J end lost 5 bases, and 19 bases lay between the germline ends. Looked up from germline, CDR1 is SGHRS and CDR2 is YFSETQ. The CDR3 length is 15 residues. The CDR3 DNA is TGCGCCAGCAGTTCTCTAGCTTCGGGAAGCGAGACCCAGTACTTC. Translated, it gives CASSSLASGSETQYF. The full variable domain, in which reference TRBV5-1 and TRBJ2-5 provide the parts outside the CDR3, is KAGVTQTPRYLIKTRGQQVTLSCSPISGHRSVSWYQQTPGQGLQFLFEYFSETQRNKGNFPGRFSGRQFSNSRSEMNVSTLELGDSALYLCASSSLASGSETQYFGPGTRLLVL.

This clone appeared a single time. J is TRBJ1-2 and V is TRBV5-6; no clear D gene. The CDR3 consists of 12 residues. V dropped 7 bases and J dropped 2 bases, with 9 bases sitting between them. Germline CDR1 and CDR2: SGHDT and YYEEEE. The CDR3 DNA reads TGTGCCAGCGGCGGGCAGAACTATGGCTACACCTTC. Residues: CASGGQNYGYTF.

J is TRBJ2-1 and V is TRBV2; a possible D gene is TRBD2 (6 bases). CDR3 length equals 16 residues. Germline-derived CDR1 and CDR2 are SNHLY and FYNNEI. Trimming took off 8 bases at V and 0 bases at J, with 17 bases between the two ends. CDR3 coding DNA: TGTGCCAGCTCCTTAGCGGTATCGAGCTCCTACAATGAGCAGTTCTTC. Translating it yields CASSLAVSSSYNEQFF.

This clone was seen once. The chain joins TRBV12-2 to TRBJ1-1; the table's D call of TRBD1 was not tested on the DNA. TRBV12-2 is recorded as a pseudogene. There are 13 residues in the CDR3. CDR3 in DNA: TGTGCAAGTCGCTTCTCGGCTCAGGTAGAAGCTTTCTTT. Translated, it gives CASRFSAQVEAFF.

This sequence joins TRBV7-9 and TRBJ2-1; 9 nucleotides align to TRBD2. Germline loops: CDR1 SEHNR, CDR2 FQNEAQ (reference sequence). The CDR3 runs 15 residues. The V gene end was trimmed by 1 base and the J gene end by 7 bases; junction bases not matched to a gene: 5. The CDR3 is CASSLDSGSYNEQFF. The CDR3 coding sequence is TGTGCCAGCAGCTTAGATAGCGGGAGCTATAATGAGCAGTTCTTC.